This T cell receptor beta chain was sequenced for a study of CD8+ T cells in alopecia areata. Extracted from the samples, RNA was reverse transcribed into cDNA to serve as the sequencing template. Using immunoSEQ multiplex PCR, the repertoire was profiled, and TCRdb retains in-frame clones only, with some absent. The repertoire holds roughly 200,000 clones, roughly 50% seen once, with 10% to 15% in the top ten. In regard to this clone: The antigen remains undetermined.

This sample's treatment: oral pan-JAK inhibitor, 5-10 mg twice daily. Study findings and constraints: A large proportion of expanded lesional clones were detected persisting in scalp and blood during tofacitinib. Scalp clonality and expanded CD8+ clones among the top 100 fell significantly with tofacitinib.

Per the germline V gene, CDR1 is MGHRA and CDR2 is YSYEKL. V was clipped by 3 bases and J by 0 bases; unmatched bases: 7. This CDR3 is 16 amino acids long. The chain joins TRBV4-1 to TRBJ2-7; 8 nucleotides line up with TRBD1. Material: CD8+ T cells sorted from blood, obtained at week 24, from a patient treated with tofacitinib. The receptor's source is a human donor with alopecia areata. Here the CDR3 DNA reads TGCGCCAGCAGCCACCCTAGGACAGGGAGCTCCTACGAGCAGTACTTC. Its translation: CASSHPRTGSSYEQYF.